A selection of T cell receptor beta chains follows, all from one sample in a study of blood T cell repertoires in COVID-19. Produced via immunoSEQ multiplex PCR; TCRdb's table is partial and in-frame only. The sample includes about 120,000 clones, approximately 80% of them seen just once. Sequenced: peripheral blood. These receptors were collected from a human donor in a cohort sampled during active COVID-19. Both conserved end residues are part of each CDR3. The D gene is left open where the match is weak. Size values are once, few and many counts, or a class for expanded clones, and some rows have none.

clone_size	d_call	v_call	j_call	cdr3_nt	cdr3_aa
NA	TRBD1	TRBV10-1	TRBJ2-6	TGCGCCAGCAGTGACGGACAGGCCTCTGGGGCCAACGTCCTGACTTTC	CASSDGQASGANVLTF
once	TRBD1	TRBV5-1	TRBJ2-3	TGCGCCAGCAGCTTTAACAGGGGTGACCCGCGGAGCACAGATACGCAGTATTTT	CASSFNRGDPRSTDTQYF
NA	NA	TRBV6-5	TRBJ1-1	TGTGCCAGCAGGACAGTGAACACTGAAGCTTTCTTT	CASRTVNTEAFF
NA	TRBD2	TRBV11-2	TRBJ2-5	TGTGCCAGCAGCCAGGGACTAGCGGGGGGCCGAGAGACCCAGTACTTC	CASSQGLAGGRETQYF
once	NA	TRBV28	TRBJ2-7	TGTGCCAGCAGTTCTAGGGGCGAGCAGTACTTC	CASSSRGEQYF
few	TRBD2	TRBV9	TRBJ2-7	TGTGCCAGCAGCGTCTGGAGCGGGGGGGAGCAGTACTTC	CASSVWSGGEQYF
NA	NA	TRBV19	TRBJ1-2	TGTGCCAGTAGTACAGGGGTGTTCTATGGCTACACCTTC	CASSTGVFYGYTF
NA	NA	TRBV7-2	TRBJ2-1	TGTGCCAGCAGCTTAGGCGCGGCGCGGGGTTACAATGAGCAGTTCTTC	CASSLGAARGYNEQFF
NA	NA	TRBV5-6	TRBJ1-1	TGTGCCAGCAGCTTGGATGGGAGGGCTTTCTTT	CASSLDGRAFF
NA	NA	TRBV3-1/TRBV3-2	TRBJ2-3	TGTGCCAGCAGCCTAAACACAGATACGCAGTATTTT	CASSLNTDTQYF
NA	TRBD2	TRBV2	TRBJ2-3	TGTGCCAGCATGCAGACTAGCGGGGGGGCGAATACGCAGTATTTT	CASMQTSGGANTQYF
few	NA	TRBV12-3/TRBV12-4	TRBJ2-5	TGTGCCAGCAGATGGGGGCCGGAGGAGACCCAGTACTTC	CASRWGPEETQYF
many	TRBD1	TRBV2	TRBJ2-2	TGTGCCAGCAGTGGACAGGGGCTCACCACCGGGGAGCTGTTTTTT	CASSGQGLTTGELFF
NA	NA	TRBV7-8	TRBJ1-2	TGTGCCAGCAGCTTAGGGCCTATAACAGGCGGCTACACCTTC	CASSLGPITGGYTF
NA	NA	TRBV4-2	TRBJ2-2	TGTGCCAGCAGCCAAGATTTCTCAGACACCGGGGAGCTGTTTTTT	CASSQDFSDTGELFF
NA	NA	TRBV11-2	TRBJ1-1	TGTGCCAGCAGGCCTCACAGGGTATCAGAAGCTTTCTTT	CASRPHRVSEAFF
NA	TRBD1	TRBV24-1	TRBJ2-5	TGTGCCACCAGTGACCACAGGGGGGAGACCCAGTACTTC	CATSDHRGETQYF
NA	TRBD1	TRBV9	TRBJ1-2	TGTGCCAGCAGCGCGGGACAGGGCTCTCGCTACACCTTC	CASSAGQGSRYTF
NA	TRBD1	TRBV19	TRBJ1-2	TGTGCCAGTAGTCCGGGACAGGGGGCGCGCGGCTACACCTTC	CASSPGQGARGYTF
NA	NA	TRBV21-1	TRBJ2-1	TGTGCCAGCAGCAATGGAGGAAAGCGGGGGGGCCACAATGAGCAGTTCTTC	CASSNGGKRGGHNEQFF
NA	NA	TRBV29-1	TRBJ1-1	TGCAGCGTTCATGGGCAGGGTGAAGCTTTCTTT	CSVHGQGEAFF
NA	TRBD2	TRBV5-1	TRBJ2-1	TGCGCCAGCAGACTAGCGGGGGGAAGCTCCTACAATGAGCAGTTCTTC	CASRLAGGSSYNEQFF
NA	TRBD1	TRBV4-1	TRBJ2-7	TGCGCCAGCAGCCAGACAGGGGTATTCTCCTACGAGCAGTACTTC	CASSQTGVFSYEQYF
NA	TRBD1	TRBV7-9	TRBJ1-5	TGTGCCAGCAGCTTAGGAGGGACAGAGGATTATAGCAATCAGCCCCAGCATTTT	CASSLGGTEDYSNQPQHF
NA	TRBD1	TRBV6-4	TRBJ1-1	TGTGCCAGCAGTCGGGACAGGGGGGAGACTGAAGCTTTCTTT	CASSRDRGETEAFF
few	NA	TRBV7-9	TRBJ1-5	TGTGCCAGCAGCTTAGGATCTGGAGATAGCAATCAGCCCCAGCATTTT	CASSLGSGDSNQPQHF
NA	TRBD1	TRBV5-6	TRBJ2-1	TGTGCCAGCAGCTTGGGGCGGACAGGGGGCCACAATGAGCAGTTCTTC	CASSLGRTGGHNEQFF
NA	NA	TRBV4-1	TRBJ1-5	TGCGCCAGCAGCCAATGGCTCCCCAATCAGCCCCAGCATTTT	CASSQWLPNQPQHF
NA	TRBD1	TRBV6-2/TRBV6-3	TRBJ1-1	TGTGCCAGCAGTACCGACAGGGGAAACACTGAAGCTTTCTTT	CASSTDRGNTEAFF
NA	TRBD1	TRBV19	TRBJ1-1	TGTGCCAGTAGTAGATTCGGGACAGGGGGTGAAGCTTTCTTT	CASSRFGTGGEAFF
NA	NA	TRBV29-1	TRBJ1-2	TGCAGCGTTGAAGATCGGGAGAGATCCTATGGCTACACCTTC	CSVEDRERSYGYTF
NA	TRBD1	TRBV19	TRBJ1-4	TGTGCCAGTAGTATGGGGACAGGTGAAAAACTGTTTTTT	CASSMGTGEKLFF
NA	NA	TRBV7-9	TRBJ2-7	TGTGCCAGCAGCTTACGTCCAGGGGAGAGCTCCTACGAGCAGTACTTC	CASSLRPGESSYEQYF
NA	NA	TRBV4-1	TRBJ1-1	TGCGCCAGCAGTCGCTATACGACAGGTAATGTGGAAGCTTTCTTT	CASSRYTTGNVEAFF
NA	TRBD1	TRBV2	TRBJ1-5	TGTGCCAGCAGTGAACAGGACAGGGGGCCTTATAGCAATCAGCCCCAGCATTTT	CASSEQDRGPYSNQPQHF
NA	TRBD2	TRBV9	TRBJ2-1	TGTGCCAGCAGCCCCCAGCGGGGGCTTACCTACAATGAGCAGTTCTTC	CASSPQRGLTYNEQFF
NA	TRBD1	TRBV4-2	TRBJ1-1	TGTGCCAGCAGCCAGCAGACAGGGGGTACTGAAGCTTTCTTT	CASSQQTGGTEAFF
NA	TRBD1	TRBV5-5	TRBJ1-1	TGTGCCAGCAGCTTGGCGCTTGACAGGGGGCGCGGAGCTTTCTTT	CASSLALDRGRGAFF
few	NA	TRBV6-5	TRBJ2-3	TGTGCCAGCCACCAGGGCAGCACAGATACGCAGTATTTT	CASHQGSTDTQYF
NA	NA	TRBV19	TRBJ1-1	TGTGCCAGTAGTGGGGGACAAGTGAACACTGAAGCTTTCTTT	CASSGGQVNTEAFF
NA	NA	TRBV9	TRBJ1-5	TGTGCCAGCAGCGCCTCAGGGGTCGGTCAGCCCCAGCATTTT	CASSASGVGQPQHF
NA	NA	TRBV28	TRBJ1-1	TGTGCCAGCAGTTCGGTGGACAGATCGAACACTGAAGCTTTCTTT	CASSSVDRSNTEAFF
NA	NA	TRBV19	TRBJ1-1	TGTGCCAGTAGTCGTCAGGGTGGTACAAACACTGAAGCTTTCTTT	CASSRQGGTNTEAFF
NA	TRBD2	TRBV6-2/TRBV6-3	TRBJ2-1	TGTGCCAGCAGTTACAGTTCTGGACTAGCGGGATCGGGTGAGCAGTTCTTC	CASSYSSGLAGSGEQFF
NA	TRBD1	TRBV5-1	TRBJ1-2	TGCGCCAGCAGCTTGGCCGGGACAGGGGACGGCTACACCTTC	CASSLAGTGDGYTF
NA	NA	TRBV3-1/TRBV3-2	TRBJ2-3	TGTGCCAGCAGCCAAAGCAGGGGAGCAGATACGCAGTATTTT	CASSQSRGADTQYF
NA	NA	TRBV19	TRBJ2-3	TGTGCCAGTAGTCCCAGGGGGGCGCTCACAGATACGCAGTATTTT	CASSPRGALTDTQYF
NA	TRBD1	TRBV7-9	TRBJ1-2	TGTGCCAGCAGCCCGAGGACAGGGGAAAATGGCTACACCTTC	CASSPRTGENGYTF
NA	NA	TRBV5-1	TRBJ2-2	TGCGCCAGCAGCTCCGCGAACACCGGGGAGCTGTTTTTT	CASSSANTGELFF
once	NA	TRBV10-1	TRBJ1-1	TGCGCCAGCAGTGAAGGGGTTGGGACTGAAGCTTTCTTT	CASSEGVGTEAFF
NA	TRBD2	TRBV5-1	TRBJ2-1	TGCGCCAGCAGGGCGAGGACTAGCGGGGGGGAAGAGCAGTTCTTC	CASRARTSGGEEQFF
NA	TRBD2	TRBV28	TRBJ2-7	TGTGCCAGCAGTTTTCAGGTCGGGGGGGCCGACGAGCAGTACTTC	CASSFQVGGADEQYF
NA	TRBD1	TRBV10-3	TRBJ2-2	TGTGCCATTGGGACAGGTCAATTGAACACCGGGGAGCTGTTTTTT	CAIGTGQLNTGELFF
few	TRBD1	TRBV6-5	TRBJ1-6	TGTGCCAGCGAACTGACAGGGAGCGGTTCACCCCTCCACTTT	CASELTGSGSPLHF
NA	TRBD1	TRBV2	TRBJ1-2	TGTGCCAGCAACAGGGGGGACTATGGCTACACCTTC	CASNRGDYGYTF
NA	TRBD2	TRBV28	TRBJ2-7	TGTGCCAGCAGCCCGCGGACTAGCGGGGGTTACGAGCAGTACTTC	CASSPRTSGGYEQYF
NA	NA	TRBV6-2/TRBV6-3	TRBJ2-7	TGTGCCAGCAGTTACCTGGCGCTCGGGTCCTACGAGCAGTACTTC	CASSYLALGSYEQYF